Presented here are 22 T cell receptor beta chains from one specimen sequenced in a study of T cell changes during pregnancy in multiple sclerosis. TCRdb keeps only in-frame clones here, not all; method: immunoSEQ multiplex PCR. The sample yields some 90,000 clones, more than 90% seen once. The sequencing here drew on peripheral blood, taken in the first trimester of pregnancy. Receptors were obtained from a female donor with multiple sclerosis, enrolled in a pregnancy study.

The chain carries TRBV19 and TRBJ1-3, with D possibly TRBD1 on 6 matching bases. V was shortened by 5 bases and J by 0 bases, with 8 bases between the two germline ends. The CDR3 has 14 residues. Germline CDR1 LNHDA, CDR2 SQIVND (reference sequence). DNA for the CDR3: TGTGCCAGTAGTTGGACAGCCTCTGGAAACACCATATATTTT. Translated, it gives CASSWTASGNTIYF.

V usage is TRBV28 and J usage is TRBJ2-2, with D perhaps TRBD2 (7 bases). V lost 6 bases and J 6 bases, leaving 20 bases between the germline ends. This CDR3 is built from 16 residues. Germline CDR1 MDHEN, CDR2 SYDVKM. The CDR3 spells CASSEDSGVRAGELFF. The CDR3 DNA follows: TGTGCCAGCAGCGAGGACAGCGGGGTTCGGGCCGGGGAGCTGTTTTTT.

Note on this clone: The sample holds other DNA sequences that translate to the same CDR3. V gene TRBV7-9 combines with J gene TRBJ1-2; D is uncertain. Germline V gene data show CDR1 as SEHNR and CDR2 as FQNEAQ (reference sequence). Trimming stripped 1 base from V and 5 bases from J, with 8 bases between. The CDR3 is 13 amino acids. CDR3: CASSLVGGYGYTF. The DNA for the CDR3 is TGTGCCAGCAGCTTAGTGGGCGGGTATGGCTACACCTTC.

This chain joins TRBV11-2 and TRBJ2-1; TRBD2 matches at 10 bases. The length of the CDR3 is 16 residues. V was clipped by 2 bases and J by 8 bases; unmatched bases: 9. The germline V gene has CDR1 SGHAT and CDR2 FQNNGV. Here the CDR3 reads CASSLNWVSGRHEQFF. As DNA, the CDR3 is TGTGCCAGCAGCTTAAATTGGGTTAGCGGGAGGCATGAGCAGTTCTTC.

CDR3 residues: CASRPETGSYSYEQYF. Written as DNA, the CDR3 is TGCGCCAGCAGACCCGAGACAGGGTCGTACTCCTACGAGCAGTACTTC. The J gene is TRBJ2-7, the V gene TRBV4-1; 7 bases are shared with TRBD1. V was pared by 6 bases and J by 0 bases, with 11 bases of the junction left unmatched. This CDR3 contains 16 residues. The germline V gene has CDR1 MGHRA and CDR2 YSYEKL.

The chain combines TRBV7-6 with TRBJ2-2; 13 nucleotides match TRBD2. The V gene end was trimmed by 4 bases and the J gene end by 6 bases; junction bases not matched to a gene: 5. CDR1 is SGHVS, CDR2 FNYEAQ, per germline. The CDR3 consists of 16 residues. CDR3 residues: CASSSGTSGMPGELFF. The CDR3, as DNA: TGTGCCAGCAGCTCCGGGACTAGCGGGATGCCCGGGGAGCTGTTTTTT.

This chain joins TRBV27 and TRBJ2-3; 8 nucleotides align to TRBD1. Per germline, CDR1 MNHEY and CDR2 SMNVEV (reference sequence). This CDR3 contains 15 residues. J gave up 0 bases and V 7 bases, and 6 bases lay outside the gene matches. DNA of the CDR3: TGTGCCAGCAATAACCAGGGGGCGAGCACAGATACGCAGTATTTT. Protein product: CASNNQGASTDTQYF.

CDR3 amino acids: CASSPGLAGVLYEQYF. CDR3 DNA: TGTGCCAGCAGCCCGGGACTAGCGGGAGTTTTGTACGAGCAGTACTTC. The rearrangement links TRBV9 to TRBJ2-7; TRBD2 matches at 14 bases. Unmatched junction bases numbered 7, after V lost 4 bases and J lost 4 bases. The CDR3 has 16 amino acids. The germline gives CDR1 SGDLS, CDR2 YYNGEE.

The V gene is TRBV5-1, the J gene TRBJ2-3, with D perhaps matching TRBD1 (5 bases). V lost 5 bases and J lost 2, with 15 bases in between. Germline V gene data show CDR1 as SGHRS and CDR2 as YFSETQ. CDR3 length: 15 amino acids. The CDR3, as DNA: TGCGCCAGCAGGGACGTGGGGCCGGACACAGATACGCAGTATTTT. Protein sequence: CASRDVGPDTDTQYF.

About this clone itself: Other DNA sequences in this specimen translate into the identical CDR3. The chain couples TRBV30 to TRBJ2-1; D gene unclear. This CDR3 is built from 12 residues. Trimming left V 0 bases short and J 6 bases short, with 6 bases between. Germline V lookup: CDR1 GTSNPN, CDR2 SVGIG (reference sequence). The CDR3 sequence: CAWSVNSNEQFF. In DNA, the CDR3 is TGTGCCTGGAGTGTGAACAGCAATGAGCAGTTCTTC.

V and J are TRBV15 and TRBJ2-7; TRBD2 matches at 7 bases. The CDR3 runs to 16 residues. Per germline, CDR1 LNHNV and CDR2 YYDKDF (reference sequence). The junction had 13 bases not matched to a gene; V was cut back by 1 base and J by 7 bases. The CDR3 is CATSRVALGRGEEQYF. In DNA, the CDR3 is TGTGCCACCAGCAGAGTGGCACTAGGGAGGGGAGAAGAGCAGTACTTC.

The chain employs TRBV10-1 and TRBJ2-3; 12 positions agree with TRBD2. CDR1 is WNHNN and CDR2 is SYGVQD in the germline V gene (reference sequence). This CDR3 comprises 16 residues. V shed 4 bases, J shed 3 bases, and the junction held 5 bases outside the gene matches. CDR3 residues: CASSGTSGDTTDTQYF. CDR3 DNA sequence: TGCGCCAGCAGTGGGACTAGCGGGGATACGACAGATACGCAGTATTTT.

The rearrangement uses TRBV2 and TRBJ2-7; possibly TRBD2 for D (6 bases). This CDR3 region has 14 residues. Germline CDR1 reads SNHLY; CDR2 reads FYNNEI. V lost 8 bases and J 6 bases, leaving 20 bases between the germline ends. The CDR3 here is CASPRGPGVGEQYF. CDR3 coding DNA: TGTGCCAGCCCGCGGGGCCCGGGGGTCGGCGAGCAGTACTTC.

This chain joins TRBV28 and TRBJ2-1; 7 positions match TRBD1. CDR3 length: 14 residues. CDR1 and CDR2 from the germline V gene are MDHEN and SYDVKM. The J segment lost 6 bases and the V segment lost 5 bases, leaving 7 bases of the junction unmatched. The CDR3 loop is CASSPLYRGNEQFF. CDR3 coding DNA: TGTGCCAGCAGTCCGCTTTACAGGGGCAATGAGCAGTTCTTC.

The chain has TRBV4-1 and TRBJ2-4; D gene ambiguous. In germline, CDR1 is MGHRA, CDR2 YSYEKL. With 1 base removed from V and 0 bases from J, the gap between germline ends came to 4 bases. The CDR3 contains 14 residues. The DNA for the CDR3 is TGCGCCAGCAGCCAAGTTCTAGCCAAAAACATTCAGTACTTC. It translates to CASSQVLAKNIQYF.

This rearrangement joins TRBV5-5 to TRBJ1-1, with D unclear. The V and J ends lost 3 bases and 2 bases respectively, with 11 bases between them. The V gene's germline CDR1 is SGHKS and CDR2 YYEKEE (reference sequence). CDR3 size: 14 residues. The CDR3 is CASSWEEVNTEAFF. The CDR3 nucleotides read TGTGCCAGCAGCTGGGAGGAAGTTAACACTGAAGCTTTCTTT.

The chain recombines TRBV19 with TRBJ2-7; TRBD2 might be the D (5 bases). CDR3 length: 15 residues. Germline V CDR1 and CDR2: LNHDA, SQIVND (reference sequence). The ends were cut back, 3 bases at V and 2 bases at J, with 14 bases in the middle. CDR3 sequence (DNA): TGTGCCAGTAGTATTGGAGGAGCGTTCACCTACGAGCAGTACTTC. Residues: CASSIGGAFTYEQYF.

The chain joins TRBV4-1 to TRBJ2-1, with TRBD2 identical over 7 bases. This CDR3 comprises 15 residues. Germline trimming cut 1 base from V and 9 bases from J; bases unmatched to any gene: 9. The germline V gene encodes CDR1 MGHRA and CDR2 YSYEKL. Here the CDR3 reads CASSQGGGTISEQFF. CDR3 coding DNA: TGCGCCAGCAGCCAAGGAGGTGGGACTATATCTGAGCAGTTCTTC.

The chain links TRBV10-2 to TRBJ2-3; 11 bases fit TRBD1. Germline V CDR1 and CDR2: WSHSY, SAAADI. V lost 5 bases, J lost 1 base, and 2 bases stayed unmatched. This CDR3 is 15 amino acids long. The DNA of the CDR3 is TGCGCCAGCAGTCAGGACAGGGGGCGCACAGATACGCAGTATTTT. Protein product: CASSQDRGRTDTQYF.

The rearrangement uses TRBV2 and TRBJ2-5; 11 bases line up with TRBD2. Germline V CDR1 and CDR2: SNHLY, FYNNEI. This CDR3 region has 16 residues. V shed 3 bases and J 5 bases; nucleotides not matched to a gene: 8. CDR3 coding DNA: TGTGCCAGCAGTGATTTAACTAGCGGGAGACAGGAGACCCAGTACTTC. It translates to CASSDLTSGRQETQYF. The variable domain in full, with the rest retrieved from reference TRBV2 and TRBJ2-5, is EPEVTQTPSHQVTQMGQEVILRCVPISNHLYFYWYRQILGQKVEFLVSFYNNEISEKSEIFDDQFSVERPDGSNFTLKIRSTKLEDSAMYFCASSDLTSGRQETQYFGPGTRLLVL.

This chain links TRBV6-1 with TRBJ1-3, with a weak D call TRBD1 (6 bases). This CDR3 is built from 14 residues. Germline V gene lookup returns CDR1 MNHNS and CDR2 SASEGT. Deletions cut 2 bases from V and 4 bases from J, with 9 bases between. CDR3 in DNA: TGTGCCAGCAGTGAACGCAGGGGAGGAAACACCATATATTTT. Its translation is CASSERRGGNTIYF.

V is TRBV12-5 and J is TRBJ1-4; D might be TRBD1 (6 bases). CDR1 LGHNT and CDR2 FRNRAP come from the germline V gene. The V and J ends lost 0 bases and 7 bases respectively, with 12 bases between them. The CDR3 runs 15 residues. The CDR3 is CASGLVQGRGEKLFF. The CDR3 DNA is TGTGCTAGTGGTTTGGTACAGGGCCGCGGTGAAAAACTGTTTTTT.